The 8 T cell receptor beta chains given below trace back to one sample, sequenced in a study of blood T cell repertoires in COVID-19. TCRdb's copy holds only in-frame clones and misses some; the assay was immunoSEQ multiplex PCR. The data contain about 250,000 clones, approximately 80% of them seen just once; the ten biggest clones take up approximately 4.9%. Sequencing used peripheral blood. The receptor source for this set is a woman older than 75 with active or convalescent COVID-19.

J is TRBJ1-4 and V is TRBV5-5; D remains unclear. V lost 2 bases to trimming and J lost 5 bases, with 10 bases between them. The CDR3 has 14 amino acids. Per germline, CDR1 SGHKS and CDR2 YYEKEE (reference sequence). For the CDR3, the DNA is TGTGCCAGCAGCTTCGACACGTACAATGAAAAACTGTTTTTT. Residues: CASSFDTYNEKLFF.

The gene calls are TRBV28 and TRBJ1-4; tentative D call: TRBD1 (6 bases). There are 14 residues in the CDR3. Deletions cut 7 bases from V and 1 base from J, with 10 bases between. From germline, CDR1 is MDHEN and CDR2 SYDVKM. The CDR3 nucleotides are TGTGCCAGCAAAACCAGGGGAACTAATGAAAAACTGTTTTTT. Translated, it gives CASKTRGTNEKLFF.

This chain joins TRBV5-1 and TRBJ1-6; 7 bases agree with TRBD1. The CDR3 totals 15 residues. Germline V gives CDR1 SGHRS, CDR2 YFSETQ. The V segment lost 5 bases and the J segment 6 bases; nucleotides outside the gene matches: 8. This CDR3 reads CASRIDRVSNSPLHF. The CDR3 bases are TGCGCCAGCAGGATTGACAGGGTGAGTAATTCACCCCTCCACTTT. Variable domain in full (rest from reference TRBV5-1 and TRBJ1-6): KAGVTQTPRYLIKTRGQQVTLSCSPISGHRSVSWYQQTPGQGLQFLFEYFSETQRNKGNFPGRFSGRQFSNSRSEMNVSTLELGDSALYLCASRIDRVSNSPLHFGNGTRLTVT.

This chain joins TRBV12-3 or TRBV12-4 and TRBJ1-1; D remains unclear. Trimming left V 3 bases short and J 0 bases short, with 5 bases between. CDR3 size: 13 residues. CDR3: CASSLSLNTEAFF. CDR3 bases: TGTGCCAGCAGTTTGAGTTTGAACACTGAAGCTTTCTTT.

V gene TRBV19 combines with J gene TRBJ1-2; the D gene is possibly TRBD1 (6 bases). CDR3 length: 16 residues. Germline loops: CDR1 LNHDA, CDR2 SQIVND (reference sequence). V was shortened by 1 base and J by 7 bases, with 19 bases between the two germline ends. CDR3 amino acids: CASSIVTGTSRAGYTF. CDR3 in DNA: TGTGCCAGTAGTATAGTTACCGGGACATCTCGGGCTGGCTACACCTTC.

The chain employs TRBV18 and TRBJ1-1; maybe TRBD1 (5 bases). Trimming pared 4 bases from V and 1 base from J, leaving 13 bases between. The CDR3 contains 15 residues. The germline V gene has CDR1 KGHSH and CDR2 LQKENI. For the CDR3, the DNA is TGTGCCAGCTCACTAGGGGCAGCAGGGAACACTGAAGCTTTCTTT. This sequence encodes CASSLGAAGNTEAFF.

Written as DNA, the CDR3 is TGTGCCAGCAGCTTAACAACCGGGACTAGCTACGAGCAGTACTTC. Protein product: CASSLTTGTSYEQYF. The chain is built from TRBV7-9 and TRBJ2-7; 8 nucleotides agree with TRBD2. The germline V gene has CDR1 SEHNR and CDR2 FQNEAQ (reference sequence). V trimming: 2 bases; J trimming: 3 bases; junction bases outside the gene matches: 6. The CDR3 is made up of 15 amino acids.

The J gene is TRBJ2-1, the V gene TRBV29-1; D ambiguous. V was clipped by 5 bases and J by 8 bases, with 10 bases between them. Germline-derived CDR1 and CDR2 are SQVTM and ANQGSEA. CDR3 size: 11 residues. The CDR3 region has the DNA TGCAGCGTTTACCCTACCCATGAGCAGTTCTTC. This translates into CSVYPTHEQFF.